This TCR beta chain was recovered during a study of shared clonotypes between healthy human individuals. HIV-negative, healthy adults without recent acute infections or vaccinations were the donors. Overall study findings and caveats: With few donors, the genetic and exposure-history diversity represented was limited. Naive subsets generally had larger estimated richness than memory subsets.

Produced via immunoSEQ multiplex PCR; TCRdb's table is partial and in-frame only. In the table there are around 1.1 million clones, 78% of which are singletons. This clone was recorded only once. Its target is not known. This sample includes further DNA sequences coding for the same CDR3. CDR3 length: 14 residues. Per germline, CDR1 SGHDT and CDR2 YYEEEE. The V gene end was trimmed by 2 bases and the J gene end by 4 bases; junction bases not matched to a gene: 5. Sequencing input: memory CD4+ T cells from PBMCs. Subset reported: CD45RA-negative fraction. The sequence was obtained from a man younger than 35 in good health. Some clones in this sample may be carry-over from other donors' samples. The gene calls are TRBV5-6 and TRBJ2-5, with 7 positions matching TRBD1. The CDR3 loop is CASSLGAGGETQYF. CDR3 sequence (DNA): TGTGCCAGCAGCTTAGGTGCAGGGGGAGAGACCCAGTACTTC.